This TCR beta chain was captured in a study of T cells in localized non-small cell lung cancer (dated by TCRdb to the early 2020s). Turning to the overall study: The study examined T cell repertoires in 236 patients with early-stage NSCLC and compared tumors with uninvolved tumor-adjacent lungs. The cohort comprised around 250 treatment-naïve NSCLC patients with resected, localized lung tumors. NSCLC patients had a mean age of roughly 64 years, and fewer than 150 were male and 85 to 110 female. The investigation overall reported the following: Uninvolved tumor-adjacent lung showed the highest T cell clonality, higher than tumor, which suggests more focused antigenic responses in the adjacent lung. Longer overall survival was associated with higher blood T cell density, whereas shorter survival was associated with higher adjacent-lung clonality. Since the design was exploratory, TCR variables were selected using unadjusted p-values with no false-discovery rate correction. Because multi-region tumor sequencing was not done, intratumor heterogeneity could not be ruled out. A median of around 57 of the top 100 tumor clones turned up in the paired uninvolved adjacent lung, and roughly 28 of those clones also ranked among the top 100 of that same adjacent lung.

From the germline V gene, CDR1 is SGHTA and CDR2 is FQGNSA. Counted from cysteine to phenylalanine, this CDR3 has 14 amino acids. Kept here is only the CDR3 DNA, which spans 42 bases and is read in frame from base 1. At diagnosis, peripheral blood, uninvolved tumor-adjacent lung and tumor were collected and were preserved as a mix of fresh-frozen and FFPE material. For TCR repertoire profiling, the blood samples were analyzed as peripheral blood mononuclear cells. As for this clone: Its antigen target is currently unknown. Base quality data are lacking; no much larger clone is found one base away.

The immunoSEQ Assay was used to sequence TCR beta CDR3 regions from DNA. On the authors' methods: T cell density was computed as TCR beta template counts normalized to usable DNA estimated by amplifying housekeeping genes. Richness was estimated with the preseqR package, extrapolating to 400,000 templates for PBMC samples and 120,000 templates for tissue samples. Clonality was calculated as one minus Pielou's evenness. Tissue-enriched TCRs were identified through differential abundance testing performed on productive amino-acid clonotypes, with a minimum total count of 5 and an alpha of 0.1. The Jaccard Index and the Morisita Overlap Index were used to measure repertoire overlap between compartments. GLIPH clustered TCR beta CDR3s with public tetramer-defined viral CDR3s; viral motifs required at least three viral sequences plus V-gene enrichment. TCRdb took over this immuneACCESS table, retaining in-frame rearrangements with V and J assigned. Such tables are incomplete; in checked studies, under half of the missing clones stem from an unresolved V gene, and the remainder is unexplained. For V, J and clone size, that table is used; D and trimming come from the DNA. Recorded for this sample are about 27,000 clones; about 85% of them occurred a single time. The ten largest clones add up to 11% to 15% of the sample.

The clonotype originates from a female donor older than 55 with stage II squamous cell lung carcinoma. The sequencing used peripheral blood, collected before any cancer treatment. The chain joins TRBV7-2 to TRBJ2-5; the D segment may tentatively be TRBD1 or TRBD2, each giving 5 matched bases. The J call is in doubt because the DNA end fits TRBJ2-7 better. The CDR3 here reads CASSFGRDRGEQYF. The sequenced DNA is TGTGCCAGCAGCTTCGGCAGGGACCGAGGCGAGCAGTACTTC.